This entry lists 9 T cell receptor beta chains sequenced from one sample in a study of blood T cells in healthy people across ages. A second PCR of 7 to 11 cycles used a sample-barcoded 5' primer and a J-beta primer mix. TCRdb ran MiXCR on the 5' RACE reads and lists one entry per CDR3 protein. The data contain 950,000 to 1,200,000 distinct CDR3 sequences, under 40% of them singletons. The sequenced sample was blood. The receptors were sampled from a man in his late teens or twenties in good health.

V usage is TRBV5-1 and J usage is TRBJ1-1; possible D gene TRBD1, 6 bases. CDR1 is SGHRS and CDR2 is YFSETQ in the germline V gene. The CDR3 has 16 residues. Trimming left V 4 bases short and J 3 bases short, with 19 bases between. The chain's CDR3 is CASSPRTEGWHTEAFF. DNA of the CDR3: TGCGCCAGCAGCCCCCGGACAGAGGGCTGGCACACTGAAGCTTTCTTT.

This chain joins TRBV4-1 and TRBJ1-5; unclear D gene. Germline-derived CDR1 and CDR2 are MGHRA and YSYEKL. CDR3 length: 15 residues. The V and J ends lost 0 bases and 0 bases respectively, with 6 bases between them. CDR3 DNA: TGCGCCAGCAGCCAAGATTGGAGTAGCAATCAGCCCCAGCATTTT. It codes for CASSQDWSSNQPQHF.

This clonotype was picked up a small number of times. V and J are TRBV6-2 or TRBV6-3 and TRBJ1-5, with 8 nucleotides matching TRBD1. V gave up 2 bases and J gave up 4 bases; unmatched junction bases: 7. This CDR3 comprises 16 residues. Germline CDR1 and CDR2: MNHEY and SVGEGT. CDR3 sequence reads: CASSYAIRGPNQPQHF. The CDR3 DNA follows: TGTGCCAGCAGTTACGCTATCAGGGGGCCTAATCAGCCCCAGCATTTT.

The rearrangement links TRBV3-1 to TRBJ2-5; 8 nucleotides line up with TRBD1. The ends lost 6 bases at V and 3 bases at J; junction bases unmatched: 21. From germline, CDR1 is LGHDT and CDR2 YNNKEL (reference sequence). The length of the CDR3 is 19 residues. The CDR3 is CASRQRDRIFQDGKETQYF. In DNA, the CDR3 is TGTGCCAGCAGACAAAGGGACAGGATTTTTCAGGACGGTAAAGAGACCCAGTACTTC.

V is TRBV4-3 and J is TRBJ1-1; TRBD1 might be the D (5 bases). CDR3 length: 15 amino acids. The V and J ends lost 6 bases and 8 bases respectively, with 22 bases between them. Germline-derived CDR1 and CDR2 are LGHNA and YSLEER. The CDR3 nucleotides are TGCGCCAGCAGTGACTATCGGCAGGGTCGAACAGAAGCTTTCTTT. Translating it yields CASSDYRQGRTEAFF.

This clonotype was observed a few times. The CDR3 DNA is TGTGCCAGCAGTTCCCCGGGACAGCCCAATCAGCCCCAGCATTTT. This codes for CASSSPGQPNQPQHF. The chain combines TRBV6-5 with TRBJ1-5, with 7 bases identical to TRBD1. CDR1 is MNHEY, CDR2 SVGAGI, per germline. The J segment lost 3 bases and the V segment lost 4 bases, leaving 6 bases of the junction unmatched. CDR3 length: 15 amino acids.

The chain carries TRBV2 and TRBJ1-5, with 7 bases fitting TRBD1. There are 14 residues in the CDR3. The ends lost 7 bases at V and 0 bases at J; junction bases unmatched: 3. Looked up from germline, CDR1 is SNHLY and CDR2 is FYNNEI. CDR3 DNA sequence: TGTGCCAGCATGGGACAGACTAGCAATCAGCCCCAGCATTTT. Translating it yields CASMGQTSNQPQHF.

At least ten counts were recorded for this clonotype. The gene calls are TRBV20-1 and TRBJ2-5; D gene uncertain. Germline V lookup: CDR1 DFQATT, CDR2 SNEGSKA (reference sequence). Trimming removed 2 bases at V and 12 bases at J, with 16 bases between. This CDR3 contains 12 residues. CDR3 DNA sequence: TGCAGTGCTAGAAGTAACGACCGGGCTAAGTACTTC. As protein: CSARSNDRAKYF.

V is TRBV30 and J is TRBJ2-7, with D possibly being TRBD1 (5 bases). The germline gives CDR1 GTSNPN, CDR2 SVGIG (reference sequence). This CDR3 spans 14 amino acids. V shed 2 bases and J shed 9 bases, with 20 bases lying between them. For the CDR3, the DNA is TGTGCCTGGAGTATCCTTGGCAGGGAAATAAGGCAGTACTTC. This translates into CAWSILGREIRQYF.